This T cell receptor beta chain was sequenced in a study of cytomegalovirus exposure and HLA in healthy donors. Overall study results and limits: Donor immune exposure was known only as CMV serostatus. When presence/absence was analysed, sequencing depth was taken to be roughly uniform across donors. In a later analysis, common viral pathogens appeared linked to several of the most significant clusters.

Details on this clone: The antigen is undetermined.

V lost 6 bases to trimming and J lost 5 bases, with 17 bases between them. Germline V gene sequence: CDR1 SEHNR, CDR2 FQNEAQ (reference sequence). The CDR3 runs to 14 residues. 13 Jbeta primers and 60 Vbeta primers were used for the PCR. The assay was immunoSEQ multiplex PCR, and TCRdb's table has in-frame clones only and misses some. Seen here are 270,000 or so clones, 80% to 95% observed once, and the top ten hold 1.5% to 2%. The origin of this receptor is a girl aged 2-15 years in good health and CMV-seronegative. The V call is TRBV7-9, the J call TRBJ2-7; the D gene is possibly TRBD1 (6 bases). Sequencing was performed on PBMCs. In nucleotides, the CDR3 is TGTGCCAGCAGTGCCCAGGGGCAAACCGACGAGCAGTACTTC. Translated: CASSAQGQTDEQYF.